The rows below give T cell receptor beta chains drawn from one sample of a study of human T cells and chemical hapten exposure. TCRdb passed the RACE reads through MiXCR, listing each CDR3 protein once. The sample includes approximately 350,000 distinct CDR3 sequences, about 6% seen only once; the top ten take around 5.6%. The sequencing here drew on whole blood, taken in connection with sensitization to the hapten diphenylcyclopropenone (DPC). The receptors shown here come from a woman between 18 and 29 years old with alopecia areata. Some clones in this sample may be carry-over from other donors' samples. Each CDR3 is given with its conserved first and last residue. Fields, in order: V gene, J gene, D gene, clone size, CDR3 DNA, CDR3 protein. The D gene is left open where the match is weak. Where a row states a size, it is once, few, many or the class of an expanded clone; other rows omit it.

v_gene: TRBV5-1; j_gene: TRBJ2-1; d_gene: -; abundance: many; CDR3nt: TGCGCCAGCAGAACAACAGGGGAGGACTACAATGAGCAGTTCTTC; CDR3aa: CASRTTGEDYNEQFF
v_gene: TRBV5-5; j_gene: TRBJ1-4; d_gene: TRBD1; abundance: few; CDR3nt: TGTGCCAGCAGCCAGCTGACAGGGGGCGGTGAAAAACTGTTTTTT; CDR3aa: CASSQLTGGGEKLFF
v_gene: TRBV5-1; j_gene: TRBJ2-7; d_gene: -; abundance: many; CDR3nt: TGCGCCAGCAGCCCGAGCACACAGGTTTCTGACGAGCAGTACTTC; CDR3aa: CASSPSTQVSDEQYF
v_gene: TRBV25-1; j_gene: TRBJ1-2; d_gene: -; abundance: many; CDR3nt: TGTGCCAGCAGTGAAAACAGCTATGGCTACACCTTC; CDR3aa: CASSENSYGYTF
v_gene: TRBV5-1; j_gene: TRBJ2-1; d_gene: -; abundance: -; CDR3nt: TGCGCCAGCAGCTTGTCGGCAGGGTATAAGCAGTTCTTC; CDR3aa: CASSLSAGYKQFF
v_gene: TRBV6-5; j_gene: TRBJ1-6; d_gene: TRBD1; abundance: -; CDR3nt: TGTGCCAGCAGTTTCGGGACAGTACATTCACCCCTCCACTTT; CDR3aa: CASSFGTVHSPLHF
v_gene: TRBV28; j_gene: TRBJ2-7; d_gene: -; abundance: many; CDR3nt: TGTGCCAGCAGCCCCGACAAGGAGGACCTCTCCTACGAGCAGTACTTC; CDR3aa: CASSPDKEDLSYEQYF
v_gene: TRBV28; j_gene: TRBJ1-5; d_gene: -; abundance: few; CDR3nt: TGTGCCAGCAGTTCCCAGACGGGAAGCAATCAGCCCCAGCATTTT; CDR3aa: CASSSQTGSNQPQHF
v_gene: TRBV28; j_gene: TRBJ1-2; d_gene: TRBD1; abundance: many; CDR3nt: TGTGCCAGCAGTTTCTGGGACAGGGCGGGCTATGGCTACACCTTC; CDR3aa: CASSFWDRAGYGYTF
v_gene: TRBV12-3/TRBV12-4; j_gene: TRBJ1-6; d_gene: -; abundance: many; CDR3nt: TGTGCCAGCAGTTTCGGGGTCCCACCCCTCCACTTT; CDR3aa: CASSFGVPPLHF
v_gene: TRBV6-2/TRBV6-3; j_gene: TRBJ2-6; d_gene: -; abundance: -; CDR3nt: TGTGCCAGCAGTTACTTCCAGGAACCCAACTCTGGGGCCAACGTCCTGACTTTC; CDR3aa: CASSYFQEPNSGANVLTF
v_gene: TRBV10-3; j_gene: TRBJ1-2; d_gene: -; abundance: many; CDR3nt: TGTGCCATCTCTACTAACAGAGGCTACACCTTC; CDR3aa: CAISTNRGYTF
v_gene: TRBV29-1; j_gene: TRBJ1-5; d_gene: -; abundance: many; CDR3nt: TGCAGCGTATGGGACCCAAGAGGGCCCCAGCATTTT; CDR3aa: CSVWDPRGPQHF
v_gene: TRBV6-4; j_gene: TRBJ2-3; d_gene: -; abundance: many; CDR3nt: TGTGCCAGCAGTGACTCGGAGGAATCTAGCACAGATACGCAGTATTTT; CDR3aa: CASSDSEESSTDTQYF
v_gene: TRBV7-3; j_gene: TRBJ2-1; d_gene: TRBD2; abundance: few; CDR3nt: TGTGCCAGCAGCTTAAGATGGACTAGCAATGAGCAGTTCTTC; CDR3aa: CASSLRWTSNEQFF
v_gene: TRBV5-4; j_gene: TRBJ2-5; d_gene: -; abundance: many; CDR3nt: TGTGCCAGCAGCTTGGCACAGAACGCGCAAGAGACCCAGTACTTC; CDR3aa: CASSLAQNAQETQYF
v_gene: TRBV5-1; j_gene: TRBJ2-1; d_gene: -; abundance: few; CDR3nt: TGCGCCAGCTCCCCCGGAGACCACGTCGATGAGCAGTTCTTC; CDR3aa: CASSPGDHVDEQFF
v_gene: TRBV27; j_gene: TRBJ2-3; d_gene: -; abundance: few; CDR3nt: TGTGCCAGCAGTTTGGAGTACTCGCTGGATACGCAGTATTTT; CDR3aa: CASSLEYSLDTQYF
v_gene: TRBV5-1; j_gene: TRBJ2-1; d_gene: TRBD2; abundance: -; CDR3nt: TGCGCCAGCAGCTTGGGTTTGGGCGGGAGTAATGAGCAGTTCTTC; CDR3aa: CASSLGLGGSNEQFF
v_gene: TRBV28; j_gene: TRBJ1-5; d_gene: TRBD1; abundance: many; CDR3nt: TGTGCCAGCAGTTCCACCGGACAGGGCTGGCAGCCCCAGCATTTT; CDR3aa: CASSSTGQGWQPQHF
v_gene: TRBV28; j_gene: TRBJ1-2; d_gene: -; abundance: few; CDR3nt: TGTGCCAGCAGTTCCGAGACAGTAATCACCTTC; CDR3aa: CASSSETVITF
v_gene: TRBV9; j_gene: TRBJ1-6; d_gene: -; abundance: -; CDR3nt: TGTGCCAGCAGCGTAGCGGAAGGGGTAAATTCACCCCTCCACTTT; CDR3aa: CASSVAEGVNSPLHF
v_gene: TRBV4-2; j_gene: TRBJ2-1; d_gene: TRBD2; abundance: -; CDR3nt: TGTGCCAGCAGCCAAGATCTCGCCCAGCGGGGGGCCGATGGCGATGAGCAGTTCTTC; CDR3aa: CASSQDLAQRGADGDEQFF
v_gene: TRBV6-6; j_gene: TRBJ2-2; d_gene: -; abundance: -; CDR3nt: TGTGCTAGCAGTGGACGGGGAGACAGGAACACCGGGGAGCTGTTTTTT; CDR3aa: CASSGRGDRNTGELFF
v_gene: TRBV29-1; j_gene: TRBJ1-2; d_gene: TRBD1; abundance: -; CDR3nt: TGCAGCGTGGGACAGGGAGAGCTCTATGGCTACACCTTC; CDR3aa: CSVGQGELYGYTF
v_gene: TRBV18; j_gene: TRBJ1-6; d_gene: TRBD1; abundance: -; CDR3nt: TGTGCCAGCTCACCATTACAGGGGATGACACCCCTCCACTTT; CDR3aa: CASSPLQGMTPLHF
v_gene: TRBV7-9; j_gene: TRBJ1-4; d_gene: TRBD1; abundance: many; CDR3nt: TGTGCCAGCGACGGGACAGGGGATGAAGAAAAACTGTTTTTT; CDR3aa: CASDGTGDEEKLFF
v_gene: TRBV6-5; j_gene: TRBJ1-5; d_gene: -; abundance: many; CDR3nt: TGTGCCAGCGGGACCTCCTACAATCAGCCCCAGCATTTT; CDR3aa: CASGTSYNQPQHF
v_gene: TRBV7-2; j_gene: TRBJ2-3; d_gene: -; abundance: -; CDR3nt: TGTGCCAGCAGCTTAGATTCAGGGTCCACAGAAACGCAGTATTTT; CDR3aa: CASSLDSGSTETQYF
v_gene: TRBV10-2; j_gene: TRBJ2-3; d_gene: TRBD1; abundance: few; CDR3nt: TGCGCCAGCAGTGGGTCGGGACAGGGTACAGATACGCAGTATTTT; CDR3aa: CASSGSGQGTDTQYF
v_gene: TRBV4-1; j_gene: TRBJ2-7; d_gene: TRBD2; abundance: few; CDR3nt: TGCGCCAGCAGCCAAAGACTAGCGGGGATTTACGAGCAGTACTTC; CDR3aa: CASSQRLAGIYEQYF
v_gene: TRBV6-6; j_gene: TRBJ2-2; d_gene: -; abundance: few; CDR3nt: TGTGCCAGCAGTTCTAGCCAGGGTAACACCGGGGAGCTGTTTTTT; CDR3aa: CASSSSQGNTGELFF
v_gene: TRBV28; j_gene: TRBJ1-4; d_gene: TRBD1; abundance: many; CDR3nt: TGTGCCAGCAGCCTGGACAGGGATCGTGAAAAACTGTTTTTT; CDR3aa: CASSLDRDREKLFF
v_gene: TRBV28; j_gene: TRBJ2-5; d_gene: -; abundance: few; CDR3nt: TGTGCCAGCAGTACGAACAGGGGAGGGGACCAAGAGACCCAGTACTTC; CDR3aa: CASSTNRGGDQETQYF
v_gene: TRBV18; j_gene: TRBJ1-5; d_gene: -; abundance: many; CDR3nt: TGTGCCAGCTCACCACTGTGGACGGAAAATCAGCCCCAGCATTTT; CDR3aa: CASSPLWTENQPQHF
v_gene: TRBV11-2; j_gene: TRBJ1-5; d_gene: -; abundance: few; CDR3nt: TGTGCCAGCAGCTTAGTATTGAGGGGTGCCGGGCAGCCCCAGCATTTT; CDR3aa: CASSLVLRGAGQPQHF
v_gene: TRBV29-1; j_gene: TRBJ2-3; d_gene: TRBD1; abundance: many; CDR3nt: TGCAGCGTTGAAGAATCGATTTGGGGACAGGGGCCCAACGTGGGGCAGTATTTT; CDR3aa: CSVEESIWGQGPNVGQYF
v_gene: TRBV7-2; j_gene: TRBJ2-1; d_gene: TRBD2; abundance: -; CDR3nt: TGTGCCAGCAGCTTGTCTAGCGGGGGAGATTACAATGAGCAGTTCTTC; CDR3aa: CASSLSSGGDYNEQFF
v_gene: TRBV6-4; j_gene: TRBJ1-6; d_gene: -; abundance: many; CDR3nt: TGTGCCAGCAGCAACCTACCCAGTTCACCCCTCCACTTT; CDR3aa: CASSNLPSSPLHF
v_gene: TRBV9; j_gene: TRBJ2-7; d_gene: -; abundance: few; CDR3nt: TGTGCCAGCAGCCCCGGGGGTTTCCTAGGCGAGCAGTACTTC; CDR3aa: CASSPGGFLGEQYF
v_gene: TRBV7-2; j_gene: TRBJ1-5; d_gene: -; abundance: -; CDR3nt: TGTGCCAGCAGCTCTAGGGGCCCAGGAGGGAAAAGTCAGCCCCAGCATTTT; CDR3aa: CASSSRGPGGKSQPQHF
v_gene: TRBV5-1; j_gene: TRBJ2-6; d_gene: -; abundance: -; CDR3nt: TGCGCCAGCAGCTTGGAGGCGGCGGAGACTGGGGCCAACGTCCTGACTTTC; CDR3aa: CASSLEAAETGANVLTF
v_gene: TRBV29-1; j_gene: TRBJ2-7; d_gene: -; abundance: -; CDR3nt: TGCAGCGTTGAAGGCGCGGGTACCTACGAGCAGTACTTC; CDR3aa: CSVEGAGTYEQYF
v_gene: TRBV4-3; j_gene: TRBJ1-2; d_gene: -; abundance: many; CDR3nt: TGCGCCAGCAGCCAAGAGGAGACTGCGAGCTATGGCTACACCTTC; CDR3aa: CASSQEETASYGYTF